This TCR beta chain was captured in a study of Tregs in tolerant kidney transplant recipients. Whole-study findings and limits: For some patients, primers changed over time, blocking nucleotide-level comparison.

Remarks on this clone: What it binds is unknown.

The data were produced by immunoSEQ multiplex PCR, yet TCRdb's version contains in-frame clones alone and is incomplete. With 50,000 or so clones in the sample, the ten largest clones hold about 0.83%. The receptor was isolated from a human donor who received a combined kidney and bone marrow transplant. The starting material was CD4+ T cells from blood, obtained before the transplant.

This CDR3 reads CSAHILRGANVLTF. The sequenced part of the CDR3 DNA is TGCAGCGCTCATATTCTGCGGGGGGCCAACGTC. The chain links TRBV29-1 to TRBJ2-6; no firm D call. The DNA ends 3 residues before the CDR3 does, and the rest of the CDR3 is filled in from the germline J gene. The ends were cut back, 7 bases at V and 4 bases at J, with 14 bases in the middle. Germline CDR1 reads SQVTM; CDR2 reads ANQGSEA. The length of the CDR3 is 14 residues. Variable domain in full (rest from reference TRBV29-1 and TRBJ2-6): SAVISQKPSRDICQRGTSLTIQCQVDSQVTMMFWYRQQPGQSLTLIATANQGSEATYESGFVIDKFPISRPNLTFSTLTVSNMSPEDSSIYLCSAHILRGANVLTFGAGSRLTVL.